A selection of T cell receptor beta chains follows, all from one sample in a study of PD-1 blockade in classical Hodgkin lymphoma. Using immunoSEQ multiplex PCR, the repertoire was profiled, and TCRdb retains in-frame clones only, with some absent. The repertoire holds 43,000 or so clones, around nine tenths seen once, with over 8% in the top ten. The sample was peripheral blood mononuclear cells (PBMCs), taken at baseline. The source of these receptors is a human donor with classical Hodgkin lymphoma. Both conserved end residues are part of each CDR3. D genes are given only for firm matches. Only some rows state a clone size, as once, few, many or a class for expanded clones.

size | J | V | D | CDR3 | DNA
NA | TRBJ2-1 | TRBV5-4 | NA | CASHSAGVLYNEQFF | TGTGCCAGCCACTCGGCTGGAGTACTCTACAATGAGCAGTTCTTC
NA | TRBJ2-6 | TRBV9 | NA | CASSAPSEGISGANVLTF | TGTGCCAGCAGCGCACCAAGCGAAGGGATCTCTGGGGCCAACGTCCTGACTTTC
NA | TRBJ2-7 | TRBV27 | TRBD1 | CASSSRLTGLGSYEQYF | TGTGCCAGCAGTTCGCGACTGACAGGGCTGGGTTCCTACGAGCAGTACTTC
NA | TRBJ2-7 | TRBV5-1 | TRBD1 | CASSHGTGYEQYF | TGCGCCAGCAGCCACGGGACAGGGTACGAGCAGTACTTC
NA | TRBJ2-3 | TRBV10-3 | TRBD2 | CAISDPLAVQDTQYF | TGTGCCATCAGTGATCCTCTAGCGGTCCAAGATACGCAGTATTTT
NA | TRBJ2-3 | TRBV18 | NA | CASSPLEKTDTQYF | TGTGCCAGCTCACCACTAGAGAAAACAGATACGCAGTATTTT
NA | TRBJ1-4 | TRBV5-1 | TRBD1 | CASSESGTVNEKLFF | TGCGCCAGCAGCGAATCAGGGACAGTCAATGAAAAACTGTTTTTT
NA | TRBJ2-3 | TRBV7-6 | TRBD1 | CASSLGTGGPSTDTQYF | TGTGCCAGCAGCTTAGGGACAGGGGGCCCTAGCACAGATACGCAGTATTTT
once | TRBJ2-7 | TRBV10-3 | NA | CAISESREQYF | TGTGCCATCAGTGAGTCGAGGGAGCAGTACTTC
NA | TRBJ1-1 | TRBV28 | TRBD1 | CASSFVTGENTEAFF | TGTGCCAGCAGTTTCGTGACAGGGGAGAACACTGAAGCTTTCTTT
NA | TRBJ2-6 | TRBV5-1 | NA | CASSLAESGANVLTF | TGCGCCAGCAGCTTGGCCGAGTCTGGGGCCAACGTCCTGACTTTC
few | TRBJ2-1 | TRBV5-4 | NA | CASSYLVYNEQFF | TGTGCCAGCAGCTACCTAGTTTACAATGAGCAGTTCTTC
NA | TRBJ2-1 | TRBV19 | TRBD2 | CASSSLSTSGRYNEQFF | TGTGCCAGTAGTTCACTCTCGACTAGCGGGCGTTACAATGAGCAGTTCTTC
NA | TRBJ2-7 | TRBV5-4 | TRBD1 | CASSSPGQGYEQYF | TGTGCCAGCAGCTCCCCGGGACAGGGGTACGAGCAGTACTTC
NA | TRBJ1-2 | TRBV19 | NA | CASSIFSTGPANYGYTF | TGTGCCAGTAGTATCTTCTCAACAGGGCCTGCTAACTATGGCTACACCTTC
NA | TRBJ2-7 | TRBV2 | TRBD1 | CASRRGTGGSYEQYF | TGTGCCAGCAGGAGAGGGACAGGGGGGTCCTACGAGCAGTACTTC
NA | TRBJ2-1 | TRBV5-3 | NA | CARSRTGKGYNEQFF | TGTGCCAGAAGTCGGACTGGGAAAGGGTACAATGAGCAGTTCTTC
NA | TRBJ2-7 | TRBV2 | TRBD1 | CASTPGQGAHEQYF | TGTGCCAGCACCCCGGGACAGGGGGCCCACGAGCAGTACTTC
NA | TRBJ2-1 | TRBV27 | NA | CASTRSGPYNEQFF | TGTGCCAGCACCCGCTCAGGGCCCTACAATGAGCAGTTCTTC
NA | TRBJ1-4 | TRBV28 | NA | CASSFRVGGSNEKLFF | TGTGCCAGCAGCTTTAGAGTGGGGGGTTCTAATGAAAAACTGTTTTTT
NA | TRBJ2-2 | TRBV2 | NA | CASSLGVANTGELFF | TGTGCCAGCAGTCTTGGGGTCGCGAACACCGGGGAGCTGTTTTTT
NA | TRBJ2-5 | TRBV19 | NA | CASSINRGGTETQYF | TGTGCCAGTAGTATAAACAGGGGGGGCACGGAGACCCAGTACTTC
NA | TRBJ2-7 | TRBV9 | TRBD2 | CASSVGSGNSYEQYF | TGTGCCAGCAGCGTAGGAAGCGGGAACTCCTACGAGCAGTACTTC
NA | TRBJ2-1 | TRBV21-1 | NA | CASNSGQLRGASGSYNEQFF | TGTGCCAGCAACTCGGGACAGCTAAGAGGGGCTAGCGGGAGCTACAATGAGCAGTTCTTC
NA | TRBJ2-7 | TRBV2 | NA | CASSDRSGVGDEQYF | TGTGCCAGCAGTGATAGATCTGGGGTGGGGGACGAGCAGTACTTC
NA | TRBJ1-2 | TRBV10-2 | NA | CASSESGGIYTF | TGCGCCAGCAGTGAGTCGGGAGGAATCTACACCTTC
once | TRBJ2-2 | TRBV5-6 | NA | CASSFEKSHANTGELFF | TGTGCCAGCAGCTTTGAGAAATCACACGCGAACACCGGGGAGCTGTTTTTT
NA | TRBJ2-3 | TRBV7-9 | TRBD2 | CASSPRSSGRALTDTQYF | TGTGCCAGCAGCCCGCGGTCTAGCGGGAGGGCCCTAACAGATACGCAGTATTTT
NA | TRBJ2-2 | TRBV5-1 | NA | CASSSRGVNTGELFF | TGCGCCAGCAGCAGTAGGGGCGTGAACACCGGGGAGCTGTTTTTT
NA | TRBJ2-7 | TRBV5-1 | TRBD2 | CASSLRLAGGPYEQYF | TGCGCCAGCAGCCTGAGGCTAGCGGGAGGGCCCTACGAGCAGTACTTC
NA | TRBJ2-7 | TRBV7-9 | TRBD1 | CASSHPGTGYEQYF | TGTGCCAGCAGCCACCCAGGGACAGGCTACGAGCAGTACTTC
once | TRBJ2-5 | TRBV19 | TRBD2 | CASSILAGAQETQYF | TGTGCCAGTAGTATACTAGCGGGGGCCCAAGAGACCCAGTACTTC
NA | TRBJ2-2 | TRBV5-4 | TRBD2 | CASSKTSGGELFF | TGTGCCAGCAGCAAAACTAGCGGCGGGGAGCTGTTTTTT
NA | TRBJ1-1 | TRBV27 | NA | CASSLGGRGVTEAFF | TGTGCCAGCAGTTTAGGGGGCAGAGGGGTCACTGAAGCTTTCTTT
NA | TRBJ2-7 | TRBV28 | NA | CASSSWPYEQYF | TGTGCCAGCAGTTCATGGCCCTACGAGCAGTACTTC
NA | TRBJ2-7 | TRBV27 | NA | CASQKQLTYEQYF | TGTGCCAGCCAGAAGCAGCTAACCTACGAGCAGTACTTC
few | TRBJ2-7 | TRBV9 | NA | CASSGNGYEQYF | TGTGCCAGCAGCGGGAATGGGTACGAGCAGTACTTC
NA | TRBJ2-3 | TRBV5-1 | NA | CASSLDKQDTQYF | TGCGCCAGCAGCTTGGATAAGCAGGATACGCAGTATTTT
NA | TRBJ2-2 | TRBV7-6 | NA | CASSRPIDTGELFF | TGTGCCAGCAGCCGCCCTATCGACACCGGGGAGCTGTTTTTT
once | TRBJ2-5 | TRBV11-3 | NA | CASSLGVGKETQYF | TGTGCCAGCAGCTTAGGAGTCGGGAAAGAGACCCAGTACTTC